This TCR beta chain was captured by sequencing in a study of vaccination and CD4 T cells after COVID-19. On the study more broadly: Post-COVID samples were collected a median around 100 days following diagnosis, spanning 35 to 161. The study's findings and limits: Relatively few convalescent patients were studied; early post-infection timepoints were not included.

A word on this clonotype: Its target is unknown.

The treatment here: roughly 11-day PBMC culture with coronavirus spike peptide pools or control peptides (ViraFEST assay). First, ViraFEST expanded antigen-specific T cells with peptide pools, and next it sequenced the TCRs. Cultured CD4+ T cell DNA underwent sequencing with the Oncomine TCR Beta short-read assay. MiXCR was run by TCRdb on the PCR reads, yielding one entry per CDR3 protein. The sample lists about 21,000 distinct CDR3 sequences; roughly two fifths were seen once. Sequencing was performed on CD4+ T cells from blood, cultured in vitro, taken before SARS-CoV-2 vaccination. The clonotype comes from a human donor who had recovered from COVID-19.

The CDR3 coding sequence is TGTGCCAGTAGTATATGGGGGGCGTTCGGTCAGCCCCAGCATTTT. Translating it yields CASSIWGAFGQPQHF. The rearrangement links TRBV19 to TRBJ1-5; possible D gene TRBD1, 6 bases. The CDR3 covers 15 residues. Trimming removed 2 bases from V and 6 bases from J, with 14 bases in between. Germline CDR1 LNHDA, CDR2 SQIVND (reference sequence). Complete variable domain (other parts from reference TRBV19 and TRBJ1-5): DGGITQSPKYLFRKEGQNVTLSCEQNLNHDAMYWYRQDPGQGLRLIYYSQIVNDFQKGDIAEGYSVSREKKESFPLTVTSAQKNPTAFYLCASSIWGAFGQPQHFGDGTRLSIL.